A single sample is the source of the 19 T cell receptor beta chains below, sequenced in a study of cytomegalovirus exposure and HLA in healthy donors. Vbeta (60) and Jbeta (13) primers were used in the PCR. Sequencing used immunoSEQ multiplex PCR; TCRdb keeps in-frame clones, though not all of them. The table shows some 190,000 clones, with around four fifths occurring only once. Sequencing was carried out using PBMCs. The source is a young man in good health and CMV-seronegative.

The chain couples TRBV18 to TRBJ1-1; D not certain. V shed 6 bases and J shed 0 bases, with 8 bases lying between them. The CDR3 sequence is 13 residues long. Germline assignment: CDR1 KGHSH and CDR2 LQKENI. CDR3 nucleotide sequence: TGTGCCAGCTCCATCAGTCTGAACACTGAAGCTTTCTTT. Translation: CASSISLNTEAFF.

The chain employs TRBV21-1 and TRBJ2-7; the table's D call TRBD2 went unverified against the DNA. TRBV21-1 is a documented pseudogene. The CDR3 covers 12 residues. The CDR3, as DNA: TGTGCCAGCACCTCGGGGAGGTACGAGCAGTACTTC. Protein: CASTSGRYEQYF.

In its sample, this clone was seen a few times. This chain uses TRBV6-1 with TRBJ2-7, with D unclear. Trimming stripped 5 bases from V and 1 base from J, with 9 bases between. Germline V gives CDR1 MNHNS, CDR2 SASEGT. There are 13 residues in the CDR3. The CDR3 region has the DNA TGTGCCAGCAGTCCGGGTGTTTCCTACGAGCAGTACTTC. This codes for CASSPGVSYEQYF.

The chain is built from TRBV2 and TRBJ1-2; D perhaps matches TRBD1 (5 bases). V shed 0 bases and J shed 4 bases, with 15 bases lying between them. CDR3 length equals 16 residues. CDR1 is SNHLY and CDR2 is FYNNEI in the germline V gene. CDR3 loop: CASSEASAGQGYGYTF. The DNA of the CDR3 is TGTGCCAGCAGTGAAGCCTCGGCGGGGCAAGGCTATGGCTACACCTTC.

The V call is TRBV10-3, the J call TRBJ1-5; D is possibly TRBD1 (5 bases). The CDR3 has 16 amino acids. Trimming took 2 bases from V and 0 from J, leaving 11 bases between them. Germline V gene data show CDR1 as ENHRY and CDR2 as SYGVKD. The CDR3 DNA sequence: TGTGCCATCAGTGAGAGGGGCAGGGATAGCAATCAGCCCCAGCATTTT. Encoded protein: CAISERGRDSNQPQHF.

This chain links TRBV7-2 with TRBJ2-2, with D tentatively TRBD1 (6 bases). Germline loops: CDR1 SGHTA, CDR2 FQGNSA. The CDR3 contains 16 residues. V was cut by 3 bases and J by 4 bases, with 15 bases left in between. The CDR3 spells CASSFRTAVITGELFF. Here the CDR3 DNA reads TGTGCCAGCAGCTTTCGGACAGCGGTGATCACCGGGGAGCTGTTTTTT.

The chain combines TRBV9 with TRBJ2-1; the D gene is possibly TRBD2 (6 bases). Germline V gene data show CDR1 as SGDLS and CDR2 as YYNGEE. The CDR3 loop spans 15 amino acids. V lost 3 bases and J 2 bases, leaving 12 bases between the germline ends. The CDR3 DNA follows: TGTGCCAGCAGCGCACCTGCGGGACCCTACAATGAGCAGTTCTTC. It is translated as CASSAPAGPYNEQFF. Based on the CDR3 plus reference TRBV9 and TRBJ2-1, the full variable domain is DSGVTQTPKHLITATGQRVTLRCSPRSGDLSVYWYQQSLDQGLQFLIQYYNGEERAKGNILERFSAQQFPDLHSELNLSSLELGDSALYFCASSAPAGPYNEQFFGPGTRLTVL.

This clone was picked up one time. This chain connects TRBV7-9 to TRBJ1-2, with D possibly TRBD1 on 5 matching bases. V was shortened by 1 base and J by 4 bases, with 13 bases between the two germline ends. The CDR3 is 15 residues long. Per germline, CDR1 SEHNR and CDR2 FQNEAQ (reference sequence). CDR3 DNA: TGTGCCAGCAGCTTAGGGCGGGGGGAAGCCTATGGCTACACCTTC. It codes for CASSLGRGEAYGYTF.

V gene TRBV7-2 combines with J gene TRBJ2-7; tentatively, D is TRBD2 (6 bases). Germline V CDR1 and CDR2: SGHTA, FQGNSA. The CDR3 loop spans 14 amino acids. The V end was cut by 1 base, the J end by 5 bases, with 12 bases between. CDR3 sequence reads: CASSLVGGIDEQYF. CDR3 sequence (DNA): TGTGCCAGCAGCTTAGTGGGGGGAATCGACGAGCAGTACTTC.

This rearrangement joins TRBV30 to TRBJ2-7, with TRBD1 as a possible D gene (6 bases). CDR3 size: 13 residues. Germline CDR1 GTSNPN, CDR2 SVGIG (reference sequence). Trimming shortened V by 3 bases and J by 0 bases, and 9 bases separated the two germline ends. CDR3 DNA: TGTGCCTGGAGCCAGGGGAGCTCCTACGAGCAGTACTTC. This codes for CAWSQGSSYEQYF.

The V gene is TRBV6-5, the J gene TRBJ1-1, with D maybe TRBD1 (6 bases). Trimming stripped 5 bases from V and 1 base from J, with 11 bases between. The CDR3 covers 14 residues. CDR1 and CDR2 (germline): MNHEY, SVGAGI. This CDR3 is CASSAGTSNTEAFF. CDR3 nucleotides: TGTGCCAGCAGTGCCGGGACATCGAACACTGAAGCTTTCTTT.

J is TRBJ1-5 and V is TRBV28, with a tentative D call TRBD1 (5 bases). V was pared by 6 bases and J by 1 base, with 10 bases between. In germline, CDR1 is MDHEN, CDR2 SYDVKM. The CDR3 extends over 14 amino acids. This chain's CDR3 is CASRPGGSNQPQHF. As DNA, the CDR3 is TGTGCCAGCAGACCGGGGGGGAGCAATCAGCCCCAGCATTTT.

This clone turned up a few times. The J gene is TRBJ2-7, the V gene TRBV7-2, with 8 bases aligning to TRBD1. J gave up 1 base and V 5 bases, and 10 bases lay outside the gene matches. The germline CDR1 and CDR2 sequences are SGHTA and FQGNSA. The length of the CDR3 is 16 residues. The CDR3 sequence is CASSPRQGKGSYEQYF. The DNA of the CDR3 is TGTGCCAGCAGCCCCCGACAGGGGAAGGGATCCTACGAGCAGTACTTC.

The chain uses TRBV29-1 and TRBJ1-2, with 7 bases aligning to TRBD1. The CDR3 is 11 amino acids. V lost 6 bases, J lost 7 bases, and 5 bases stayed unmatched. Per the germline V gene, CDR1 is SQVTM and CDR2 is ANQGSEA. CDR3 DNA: TGCAGCGTCCGTTCAGGGGGTGGCTACACCTTC. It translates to CSVRSGGGYTF.

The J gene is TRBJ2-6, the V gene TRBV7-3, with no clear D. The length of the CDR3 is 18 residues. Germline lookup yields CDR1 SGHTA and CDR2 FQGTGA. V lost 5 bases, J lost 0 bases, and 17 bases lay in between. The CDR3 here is CASSPRQPSNSGANVLTF. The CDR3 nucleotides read TGTGCCAGCAGCCCGCGGCAACCGAGCAACTCTGGGGCCAACGTCCTGACTTTC. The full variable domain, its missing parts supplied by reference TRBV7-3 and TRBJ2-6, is GAGVSQTPSNKVTEKGKYVELRCDPISGHTALYWYRQSLGQGPEFLIYFQGTGAADDSGLPNDRFFAVRPEGSVSTLKIQRTERGDSAVYLCASSPRQPSNSGANVLTFGAGSRLTVL.

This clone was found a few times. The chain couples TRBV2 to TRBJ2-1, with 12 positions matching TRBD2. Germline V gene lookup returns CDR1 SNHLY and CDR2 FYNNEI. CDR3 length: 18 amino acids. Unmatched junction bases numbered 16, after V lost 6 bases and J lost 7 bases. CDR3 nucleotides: TGTGCCAGCAGATCTCCATCCTCTAGCGGGGGGGCTGGGAATGAGCAGTTCTTC. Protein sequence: CASRSPSSSGGAGNEQFF.

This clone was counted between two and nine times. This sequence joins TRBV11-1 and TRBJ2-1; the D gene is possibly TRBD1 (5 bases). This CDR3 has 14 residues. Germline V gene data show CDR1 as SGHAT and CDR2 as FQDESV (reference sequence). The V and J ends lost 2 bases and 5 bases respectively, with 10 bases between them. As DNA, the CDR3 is TGTGCCAGCAGCTTATACGACAGCAACAATGAGCAGTTCTTC. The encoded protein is CASSLYDSNNEQFF.

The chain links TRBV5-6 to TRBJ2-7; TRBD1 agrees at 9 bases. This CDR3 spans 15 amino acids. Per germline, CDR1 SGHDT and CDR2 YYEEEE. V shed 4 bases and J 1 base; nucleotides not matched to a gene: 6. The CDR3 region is CASSPGTGSSYEQYF. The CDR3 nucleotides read TGTGCCAGCAGCCCAGGGACAGGGTCTTCCTACGAGCAGTACTTC.

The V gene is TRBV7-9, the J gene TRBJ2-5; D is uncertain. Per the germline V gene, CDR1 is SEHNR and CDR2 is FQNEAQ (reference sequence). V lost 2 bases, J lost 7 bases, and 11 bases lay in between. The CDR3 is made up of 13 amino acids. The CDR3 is CASSLPTVGTQYF. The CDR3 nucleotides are TGTGCCAGCAGCTTACCCACAGTCGGGACCCAGTACTTC.